This T cell receptor beta chain was identified during a study of blood T cell repertoires in COVID-19. Study-wide background: Samples came from the United States, Italy and Spain, spanning acute and convalescent COVID-19. T cells, B-cell-depleted T cells, or PBMCs provided the cDNA or gDNA that served as material.

Under the authors' procedure: Reference gene primer amplification yielded estimated nucleated cell counts. Using immunoSEQ multiplex PCR, the repertoire was profiled, and TCRdb retains in-frame clones only, with some absent. V and J calls and clone size are as listed in that table; D and trimming were resolved from the DNA. The table shows roughly 200,000 clones, with around 79% occurring only once. The CDR3 is made up of 13 amino acids. V lost 0 bases and J lost 11, with 10 bases in between. Germline V lookup: CDR1 ENHRY, CDR2 SYGVKD. The sequenced sample consisted of peripheral blood. The chain carries TRBV10-3 and TRBJ1-4; D remains unclear. The TCR sequence derives from a woman aged 40 to 50 with COVID-19, enrolled during active disease. The CDR3 here is CAISESADRKLFF. The DNA for the CDR3 is TGTGCCATCAGTGAGTCCGCGGATCGGAAACTGTTTTTT.